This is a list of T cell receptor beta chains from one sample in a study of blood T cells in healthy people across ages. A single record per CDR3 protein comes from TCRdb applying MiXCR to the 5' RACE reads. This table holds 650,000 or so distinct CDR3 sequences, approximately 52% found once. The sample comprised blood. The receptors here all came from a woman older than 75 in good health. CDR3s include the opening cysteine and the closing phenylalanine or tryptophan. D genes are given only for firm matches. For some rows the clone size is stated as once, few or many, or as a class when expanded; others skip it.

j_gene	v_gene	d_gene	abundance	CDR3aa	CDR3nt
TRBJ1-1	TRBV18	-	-	CASSPKNGNTEAFF	TGTGCCAGCTCACCGAAAAACGGGAACACTGAAGCTTTCTTT
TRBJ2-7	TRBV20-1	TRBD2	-	CSARGTSGGLNFYEQYF	TGCAGTGCTAGGGGGACTAGCGGGGGTTTAAATTTCTACGAGCAGTACTTC
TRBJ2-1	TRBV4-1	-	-	CASSRGHSSYNEQFF	TGCGCCAGCAGCCGAGGACACAGCTCCTACAATGAGCAGTTCTTC
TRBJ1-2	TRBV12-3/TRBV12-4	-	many	CASNGGKGYTF	TGTGCCAGCAATGGAGGCAAGGGCTACACCTTC
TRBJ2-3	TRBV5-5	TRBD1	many	CASSFGDRGRDTQYF	TGTGCCAGCAGCTTTGGGGACAGGGGCAGAGATACGCAGTATTTT
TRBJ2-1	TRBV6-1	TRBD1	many	CTSSDPRGGPAYNEQFF	TGTACCAGCAGTGACCCCCGAGGGGGCCCGGCCTACAATGAGCAGTTCTTC
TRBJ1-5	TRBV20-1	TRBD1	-	CSAGRDRAEQPQHF	TGCAGTGCTGGCCGGGACAGGGCGGAACAGCCCCAGCATTTT
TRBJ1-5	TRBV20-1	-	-	CSARGAGRNQPQHF	TGCAGTGCTAGAGGGGCAGGGAGGAATCAGCCCCAGCATTTT
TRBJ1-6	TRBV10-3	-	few	CAIRETGLNSPLHF	TGTGCCATCAGAGAGACAGGCCTTAATTCACCCCTCCACTTT
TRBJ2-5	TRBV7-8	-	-	CASAGGQTNAETQYF	TGTGCCAGCGCGGGGGGACAGACTAATGCGGAGACCCAGTACTTC
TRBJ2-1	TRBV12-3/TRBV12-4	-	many	CASSTGPGRQFF	TGTGCCAGCAGTACCGGGCCAGGACGGCAGTTCTTC
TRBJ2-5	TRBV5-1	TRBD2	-	CASSPRLAEQETQYF	TGCGCCAGCAGTCCTCGACTAGCGGAACAAGAGACCCAGTACTTC
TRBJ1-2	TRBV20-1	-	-	CSATHVIGYTF	TGCAGTGCTACACATGTCATTGGCTACACCTTC
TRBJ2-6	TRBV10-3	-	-	CAISESERTGANVLTF	TGTGCCATCAGTGAGTCGGAAAGGACTGGGGCCAACGTCCTGACTTTC
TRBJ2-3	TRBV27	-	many	CASRGRGIDTQYF	TGTGCCAGCCGGGGCAGGGGTATAGATACGCAGTATTTT
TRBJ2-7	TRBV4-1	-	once	CASSQDPTLAYEQYF	TGCGCCAGCAGCCAAGATCCTACTTTGGCCTACGAGCAGTACTTC
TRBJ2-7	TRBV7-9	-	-	CASSPDRSVNEQYF	TGTGCCAGCAGCCCAGACAGGTCTGTCAATGAGCAGTACTTC
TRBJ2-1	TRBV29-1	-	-	CSVDREQFF	TGCAGCGTTGACAGGGAGCAGTTCTTC
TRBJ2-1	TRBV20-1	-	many	CSARDRVRSSYNEQFF	TGCAGTGCTAGAGATCGAGTTAGGAGCTCCTACAATGAGCAGTTCTTC
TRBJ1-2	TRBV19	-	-	CASSTFDGGYTF	TGTGCCAGTAGTACCTTCGACGGCGGCTACACCTTC
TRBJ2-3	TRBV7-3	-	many	CASSSNQGDTQYF	TGTGCCAGCAGCTCAAACCAGGGGGATACGCAGTATTTT
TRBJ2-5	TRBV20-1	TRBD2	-	CSARDSETSLIGGQETQYF	TGCAGTGCTAGAGATAGTGAGACTAGCCTAATTGGGGGCCAAGAGACCCAGTACTTC
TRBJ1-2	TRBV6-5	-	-	CASSYSRLRPGDYTF	TGTGCCAGCAGTTACTCGAGACTCCGTCCAGGGGACTACACCTTC
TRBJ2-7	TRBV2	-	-	CASSYGRGQGSYEQYF	TGTGCCAGCAGTTACGGGAGGGGACAGGGAAGCTACGAGCAGTACTTC
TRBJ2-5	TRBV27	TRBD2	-	CASSFWREVGETQYF	TGTGCCAGCAGTTTTTGGCGGGAGGTGGGAGAGACCCAGTACTTC
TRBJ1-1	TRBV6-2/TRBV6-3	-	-	CASSYKDLVGTEAFF	TGTGCCAGCAGTTACAAGGACCTGGTGGGTACTGAAGCTTTCTTT
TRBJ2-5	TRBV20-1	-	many	CSARWGPGQYF	TGCAGTGCTAGGTGGGGCCCTGGCCAGTACTTC
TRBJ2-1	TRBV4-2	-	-	CASNHSAGISYNEQFF	TGTGCCAGCAACCACTCAGCGGGCATCTCCTACAATGAGCAGTTTTTC
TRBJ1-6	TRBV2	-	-	CASSEGGPFNSPLHF	TGTGCCAGCAGTGAAGGCGGACCCTTTAATTCACCCCTCCACTTT
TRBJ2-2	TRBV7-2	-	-	CASSPQIVPGELFF	TGTGCCAGCAGCCCTCAGATTGTCCCCGGGGAGCTGTTTTTT
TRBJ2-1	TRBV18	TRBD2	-	CASSPPSGSLNEQFF	TGTGCCAGCTCACCACCAAGCGGGAGTTTGAATGAGCAGTTCTTC
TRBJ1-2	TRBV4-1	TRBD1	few	CASSQGTGAQGGYTF	TGCGCCAGCAGCCAAGGAACAGGGGCACAGGGCGGCTACACCTTC
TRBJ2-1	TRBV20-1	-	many	CSVRGTLGVDNEQFF	TGCAGTGTCAGAGGTACACTAGGTGTGGACAATGAGCAGTTCTTC
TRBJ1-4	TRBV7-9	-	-	CASRTGGEKLFF	TGTGCCAGCAGGACGGGCGGGGAAAAACTGTTTTTT
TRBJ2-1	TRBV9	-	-	CASSERYGSRPFF	TGTGCCAGCAGCGAGAGATACGGGAGTAGACCGTTCTTC
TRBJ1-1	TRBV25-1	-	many	CASSEGGAGPEAFF	TGTGCCAGCAGTGAAGGGGGGGCCGGGCCTGAAGCTTTCTTT
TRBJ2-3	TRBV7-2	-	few	CASSPRGSAPPDTQYF	TGTGCCAGCAGCCCCCGGGGGTCCGCCCCGCCAGATACGCAGTATTTT
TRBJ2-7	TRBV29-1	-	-	CSVVLGAPYEQYF	TGCAGCGTTGTCCTGGGGGCCCCCTACGAGCAGTACTTC
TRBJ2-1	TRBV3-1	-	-	CASTRWGVYDEQFF	TGTGCCAGCACCCGGTGGGGAGTTTACGATGAGCAGTTCTTC
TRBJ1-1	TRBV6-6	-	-	CASSYSLSDEAFF	TGTGCCAGCAGTTACTCGTTGTCTGATGAAGCTTTCTTT
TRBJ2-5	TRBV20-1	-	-	CSASRGQIGETQYF	TGCAGTGCTAGTCGGGGGCAAATTGGAGAGACCCAGTACTTC
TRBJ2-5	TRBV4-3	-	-	CASSQDREGTQETQYF	TGCGCCAGCAGCCAAGATAGAGAGGGAACCCAAGAGACCCAGTACTTC
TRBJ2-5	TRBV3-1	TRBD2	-	CASSRTSGSLPDEQYF	TGTGCCAGCAGCCGAACTAGCGGGAGTCTTCCCGATGAGCAGTACTTC
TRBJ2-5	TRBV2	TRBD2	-	CASSAELAGQETQYF	TGTGCCAGCAGTGCAGAGCTAGCGGGGCAAGAGACCCAGTACTTC
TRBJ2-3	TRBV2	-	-	CASSELASLSVADTQYF	TGTGCCAGCAGTGAACTGGCTAGCCTGAGCGTCGCAGATACGCAGTATTTT
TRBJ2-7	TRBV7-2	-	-	CASSLNRGQNYEQYF	TGTGCCAGCAGCTTAAATCGCGGACAGAACTACGAGCAGTACTTC
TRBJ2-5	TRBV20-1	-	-	CSARDSWTPQETQYF	TGCAGTGCTAGAGATAGTTGGACTCCTCAAGAGACCCAGTACTTC
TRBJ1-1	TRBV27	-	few	CASSRTDFTEAFF	TGTGCCAGCAGCCGCACAGACTTCACTGAAGCTTTCTTT